Listed below are T cell receptor beta chains from one sample, sequenced in a study of neurological immune-mediated disorders. Each CDR3 protein gets one entry after TCRdb re-called the 5' RACE reads with MiXCR. Found here are around 29,000 distinct CDR3 sequences, 9.5% to 13% of them singletons; the top ten hold 5% to 6%. What was sequenced was PBMCs. These receptors all come from a woman aged 55-70 years in good health. Both conserved end residues are part of each CDR3. Each record gives: D gene, J gene, clone size, V gene, CDR3 DNA, CDR3 protein. D genes are given only for firm matches. The size field is filled for only some rows; it gives once, few, many or a size class.

- | TRBJ1-6 | many | TRBV20-1 | TGCAGTGCGTCTGACAGTATCCGCTCCTATAATTCACCCCTCCACTTT | CSASDSIRSYNSPLHF
- | TRBJ2-7 | many | TRBV20-1 | TGCAGTGCTAGCTCAAGGACTGGGGAGGAGCAGTACTTC | CSASSRTGEEQYF
- | TRBJ2-1 | - | TRBV5-1 | TGCGCCAGCAGTCCCCATAGCGTGGTAAACAATGAGCAGTTCTTC | CASSPHSVVNNEQFF
- | TRBJ1-3 | - | TRBV7-2 | TGTGCCAGCAGCTTATATGGGCCAGGCTCAAACACCATATATTTT | CASSLYGPGSNTIYF
TRBD1 | TRBJ2-2 | few | TRBV7-2 | TGTGCCAGCAGCAGTCCGGGACAGAGTACCGGGGAGCTGTTTTTT | CASSSPGQSTGELFF
- | TRBJ2-2 | many | TRBV20-1 | TGCAGTGCTAAGGACCAAGCCGGGGAGCTGTTTTTT | CSAKDQAGELFF
TRBD1 | TRBJ1-6 | many | TRBV20-1 | TGCAGTGCTAGAGATCGGGGACAGAGTTATAATTCACCCCTCCACTTT | CSARDRGQSYNSPLHF
TRBD1 | TRBJ2-1 | many | TRBV5-1 | TGCGCCAGCAGCTTTGGACAGGACTCCTACAATGAGCAGTTCTTC | CASSFGQDSYNEQFF
- | TRBJ1-4 | many | TRBV5-1 | TGCGCCAGCAGTTCCGGAGGAGGAACTAATGAAAAACTGTTTTTT | CASSSGGGTNEKLFF
TRBD2 | TRBJ2-2 | many | TRBV12-3/TRBV12-4 | TGTGCCAGCAGTCCTAGCGGGGGGGCCCAAGGGGAGCTGTTTTTT | CASSPSGGAQGELFF
TRBD2 | TRBJ2-1 | many | TRBV7-2 | TGTGCCAGCAGCTCTATTACGGGGGGGCCAAGTGAGCAGTTCTTC | CASSSITGGPSEQFF
TRBD1 | TRBJ2-5 | many | TRBV6-5 | TGTGCCAGCAGCCAGACAGGGACCGAGACCCAGTACTTC | CASSQTGTETQYF
- | TRBJ1-1 | many | TRBV5-1 | TGCGCCAGCAGCTGGTCAGGCTTTGGGACTGAAGCTTTCTTT | CASSWSGFGTEAFF
- | TRBJ1-2 | - | TRBV5-1 | TGCGCCAGCAGCTTGGGCGCAAGGGCTAATAACTATGGCTACACCTTC | CASSLGARANNYGYTF
TRBD1 | TRBJ1-1 | many | TRBV5-1 | TGCGCCAGCAGCTTGGGGGGGACAGGGGCGATTGAAGCTTTCTTT | CASSLGGTGAIEAFF
- | TRBJ2-6 | many | TRBV18 | TGTGCCAGCTCACCCGGGGACATCGGTGGCGTCCTGACTTTC | CASSPGDIGGVLTF
- | TRBJ1-1 | many | TRBV29-1 | TGCAGCGTTGAAAGTGTTATGAACACTGAAGCTTTCTTT | CSVESVMNTEAFF
- | TRBJ1-5 | many | TRBV4-3 | TGCGCCAGCAGCCAGGACTTGGGGATCAATCAGCCCCAGCATTTT | CASSQDLGINQPQHF
- | TRBJ1-1 | many | TRBV20-1 | TGCAGTGCTAGGGGGCGACAGGTAGAGAACACTGAAGCTTTCTTT | CSARGRQVENTEAFF
- | TRBJ2-1 | few | TRBV5-1 | TGCGCCAGCAGCTTGGGAAACAACAATGAGCAGTTCTTC | CASSLGNNNEQFF
- | TRBJ2-1 | medium-sized | TRBV10-3 | TGTGCCATCAGTGACCAAGGGAGGGGGCAAGTTGAGCAGTTCTTC | CAISDQGRGQVEQFF
- | TRBJ1-5 | - | TRBV12-3/TRBV12-4 | TGTGCCAGCACCTTGGGGTTCAATCAGCCCCAATATTTT | CASTLGFNQPQYF
- | TRBJ2-2 | many | TRBV5-6 | TGTGCCAGCAGCTTGGTGAGGACCGGGGAGCTGTTTTTT | CASSLVRTGELFF